Presented here are 11 T cell receptor beta chains from one specimen sequenced in a study of T cells in Graves' hyperthyroidism and ophthalmopathy (dated by TCRdb to about 2019). Library method: multiplex PCR. Sequencing relied on an Illumina HiSeq 2000. The TCR beta CDR3 regions were amplified from the RNA transcripts. The TCR CDR3 was subjected to a first round of RT-PCR using the HTBI primer set and the Qiagen OneStep RT-PCR kit. TCRdb handled the public reads itself, with Q25 trimming in fastp and clone calling in MiXCR, and kept productive beta chains. Rows merge per CDR3 protein into single entries with the most common DNA and genes. The sample contains approximately 710,000 distinct CDR3 sequences, 17% of them found a single time. Of the sample, roughly a sixth is held by the ten largest clones. Input material: blood. These receptors were obtained from a man between 50 and 59 years old with Graves' hyperthyroidism.

This clonotype has only a few counts. This chain joins TRBV28 and TRBJ1-2; 7 bases align to TRBD1. Germline V gene data show CDR1 as MDHEN and CDR2 as SYDVKM. The junction had 6 bases not matched to a gene; V was cut back by 3 bases and J by 5 bases. This CDR3 has 14 residues. DNA of the CDR3: TGTGCCAGCAGTTTTAGGACAGGCCTTTATGGCTACACCTTC. It specifies CASSFRTGLYGYTF.

This clonotype was recorded at least ten times. The rearrangement joins TRBV2 to TRBJ1-2; TRBD1 might be the D (5 bases). V was pared by 6 bases and J by 1 base, with 12 bases between. The CDR3 extends over 14 amino acids. Per the germline V gene, CDR1 is SNHLY and CDR2 is FYNNEI. The CDR3 reads CASRPRGYNYGYTF. CDR3 DNA sequence: TGTGCCAGCAGGCCGAGGGGCTATAACTATGGCTACACCTTC.

The chain carries TRBV10-2 and TRBJ2-3, with D possibly TRBD1 on 5 matching bases. V dropped 0 bases and J dropped 1 base, with 11 bases sitting between them. Germline CDR1 WSHSY, CDR2 SAAADI. The CDR3 has 16 residues. This CDR3 reads CASSESGPSGTDTQYF. The CDR3 coding sequence is TGCGCCAGCAGTGAGTCGGGGCCCTCCGGCACAGATACGCAGTATTTT.

A few counts support this clonotype. The chain links TRBV20-1 to TRBJ1-5; D not certain. From germline, CDR1 is DFQATT and CDR2 SNEGSKA (reference sequence). CDR3 size: 12 residues. V was trimmed by 6 bases and J by 5 bases, leaving 11 bases between them. CDR3 sequence reads: CSAMGGDQPQHF. The CDR3 DNA is TGCAGTGCCATGGGCGGGGATCAGCCCCAGCATTTT.

This clonotype was seen repeatedly, ten times or more. The CDR3 DNA reads TGCAGCGTCCCCGGGACAGGGGTCGAAGAGACCCAGTACTTC. As protein: CSVPGTGVEETQYF. The chain employs TRBV29-1 and TRBJ2-5; 10 bases are a match to TRBD1. Trimming removed 6 bases from V and 3 bases from J; junction bases left unmatched: 7. Looked up from germline, CDR1 is SQVTM and CDR2 is ANQGSEA. This CDR3 spans 14 amino acids.

This clonotype was seen once. The CDR3 protein is CAANRGAEGTEAFF. CDR3 DNA sequence: TGTGCCGCCAACAGGGGCGCCGAAGGGACTGAAGCTTTCTTT. The V and J genes are TRBV10-3 and TRBJ1-1; 7 nucleotides line up with TRBD1. The germline V gene encodes CDR1 ENHRY and CDR2 SYGVKD. CDR3 length: 14 amino acids. The trim removed 11 bases at V and 5 bases at J, leaving 14 bases unmatched.

This chain joins TRBV6-2 or TRBV6-3 and TRBJ2-4; 10 nucleotides line up with TRBD1. V shed 4 bases and J 9 bases; nucleotides not matched to a gene: 6. This CDR3 is built from 14 residues. Per the germline V gene, CDR1 is MNHEY and CDR2 is SVGEGT. Written as DNA, the CDR3 is TGTGCCAGCAGTTCCCGGGACAGGGGCGTCATTCAGTACTTC. Translating it yields CASSSRDRGVIQYF.

In this sample, this clonotype turned up many times. V and J are TRBV20-1 and TRBJ2-6, with D unresolved. The CDR3 runs 17 residues. The V gene lost 0 bases and the J gene lost 0 bases, with 12 bases spanning the gap. CDR1 is DFQATT, CDR2 SNEGSKA, per germline (reference sequence). The CDR3 DNA is TGCAGTGCTAGAGATATGAGCCTAAGCTCTGGGGCCAACGTCCTGACTTTC. Residues: CSARDMSLSSGANVLTF.

This clonotype was detected many times. The chain combines TRBV29-1 with TRBJ2-1; 8 nucleotides match TRBD2. V dropped 4 bases and J dropped 10; count of bases not matched to a gene: 12. The CDR3 sequence is 14 residues long. Germline assignment: CDR1 SQVTM and CDR2 ANQGSEA. The CDR3 reads CSVGAGVRSGEQFF. The CDR3, as DNA: TGCAGCGTTGGAGCGGGAGTTCGGTCCGGGGAGCAGTTCTTC.

The chain joins TRBV24-1 to TRBJ2-1; 13 bases fit TRBD2. Germline-derived CDR1 and CDR2 are KGHDR and SFDVKD. Germline trimming cut 7 bases from V and 7 bases from J; bases unmatched to any gene: 9. This CDR3 contains 16 residues. The CDR3 DNA is TGTGCCACCAGCACTACTAGCGGGAGGGCCTCGAATGAGCAGTTCTTC. Translation: CATSTTSGRASNEQFF.

This clonotype was picked up a small number of times. The CDR3 DNA follows: TGTGCCAGCAGGGGGACTCCCGGGGTGAATGAGCAGTTCTTC. It codes for CASRGTPGVNEQFF. The chain employs TRBV7-2 and TRBJ2-1; TRBD2 might be the D (6 bases). Trimming left V 6 bases short and J 7 bases short, with 16 bases between. The CDR3 covers 14 residues. CDR1 is SGHTA and CDR2 is FQGNSA in the germline V gene.